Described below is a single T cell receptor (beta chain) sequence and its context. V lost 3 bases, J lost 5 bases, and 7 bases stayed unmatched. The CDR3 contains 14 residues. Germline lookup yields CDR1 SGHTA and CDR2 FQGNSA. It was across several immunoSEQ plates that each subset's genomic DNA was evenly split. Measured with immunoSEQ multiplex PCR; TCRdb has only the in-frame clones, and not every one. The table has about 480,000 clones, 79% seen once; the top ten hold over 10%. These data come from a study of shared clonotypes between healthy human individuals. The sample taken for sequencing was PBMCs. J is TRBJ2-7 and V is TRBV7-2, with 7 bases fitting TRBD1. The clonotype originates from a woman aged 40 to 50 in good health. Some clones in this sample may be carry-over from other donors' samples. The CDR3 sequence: CASSLNRGRHEQYF. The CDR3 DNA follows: TGTGCCAGCAGCTTGAACAGGGGTAGACACGAGCAGTACTTC.